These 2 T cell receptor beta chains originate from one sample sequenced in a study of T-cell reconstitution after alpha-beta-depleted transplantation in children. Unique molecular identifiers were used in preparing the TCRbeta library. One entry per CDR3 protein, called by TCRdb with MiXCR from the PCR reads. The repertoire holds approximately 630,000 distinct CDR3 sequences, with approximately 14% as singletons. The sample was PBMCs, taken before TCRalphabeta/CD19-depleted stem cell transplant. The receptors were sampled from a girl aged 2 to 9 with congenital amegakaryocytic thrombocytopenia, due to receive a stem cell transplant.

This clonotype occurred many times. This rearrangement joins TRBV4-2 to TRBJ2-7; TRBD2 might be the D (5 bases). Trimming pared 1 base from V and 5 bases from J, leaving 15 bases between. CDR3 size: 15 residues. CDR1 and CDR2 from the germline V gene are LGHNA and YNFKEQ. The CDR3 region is CASSQGKAERDEQYF. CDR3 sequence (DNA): TGTGCCAGCAGCCAAGGAAAAGCGGAGAGGGACGAGCAGTACTTC.

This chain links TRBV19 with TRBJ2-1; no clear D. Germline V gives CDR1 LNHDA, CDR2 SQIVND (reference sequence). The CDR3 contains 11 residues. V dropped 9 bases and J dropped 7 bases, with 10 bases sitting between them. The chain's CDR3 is CARVLGNEQFF. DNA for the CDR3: TGTGCCAGAGTCTTGGGTAATGAGCAGTTCTTC.